This T cell receptor beta chain was identified during a study of a mutant IDH1 vaccine in newly diagnosed glioma. Study summary: With temozolomide cycles, or 4-6 weeks after radiotherapy alone, vaccination was started.

Losses at the gene ends were 0 bases for V and 5 bases for J; bases not matched to a gene: 6. The CDR3 contains 16 residues. CDR1 is LGHNA and CDR2 is YNFKEQ in the germline V gene. As regards this clone: The antigen is undetermined.

Time point specified: week 35, safety follow-up. Vaccination comprised doses that each held 300 ug of mutant IDH1 20-mer peptide, plus topical imiquimod. TCRdb's copy holds only in-frame clones and misses some; the assay was immunoSEQ multiplex PCR. The table has under 50,000 clones, around 90% seen once. The chain combines TRBV4-2 with TRBJ2-1; 8 bases are shared with TRBD2. The sequence came from a woman in her forties with glioma. The sample in question was PBMCs, obtained from a glioma patient whose treatment included an IDH1 peptide vaccine. CDR3 loop: CASSQEPGLAHNEQFF. CDR3 nucleotides: TGTGCCAGCAGCCAAGAACCTGGACTAGCCCACAATGAGCAGTTCTTC.